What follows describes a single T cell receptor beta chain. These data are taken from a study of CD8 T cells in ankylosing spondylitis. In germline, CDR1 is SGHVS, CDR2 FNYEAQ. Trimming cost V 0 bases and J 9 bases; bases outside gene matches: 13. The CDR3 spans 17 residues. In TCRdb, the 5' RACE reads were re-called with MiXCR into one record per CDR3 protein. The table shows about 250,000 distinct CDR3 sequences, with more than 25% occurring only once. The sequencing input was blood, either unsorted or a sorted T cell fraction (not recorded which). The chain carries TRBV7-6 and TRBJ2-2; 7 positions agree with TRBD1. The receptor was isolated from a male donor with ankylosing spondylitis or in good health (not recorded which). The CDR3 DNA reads TGTGCCAGCAGCTTAGCGCTTAGGGGGCGGTTCCTCCGGGAGCTGTTTTTT. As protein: CASSLALRGRFLRELFF.